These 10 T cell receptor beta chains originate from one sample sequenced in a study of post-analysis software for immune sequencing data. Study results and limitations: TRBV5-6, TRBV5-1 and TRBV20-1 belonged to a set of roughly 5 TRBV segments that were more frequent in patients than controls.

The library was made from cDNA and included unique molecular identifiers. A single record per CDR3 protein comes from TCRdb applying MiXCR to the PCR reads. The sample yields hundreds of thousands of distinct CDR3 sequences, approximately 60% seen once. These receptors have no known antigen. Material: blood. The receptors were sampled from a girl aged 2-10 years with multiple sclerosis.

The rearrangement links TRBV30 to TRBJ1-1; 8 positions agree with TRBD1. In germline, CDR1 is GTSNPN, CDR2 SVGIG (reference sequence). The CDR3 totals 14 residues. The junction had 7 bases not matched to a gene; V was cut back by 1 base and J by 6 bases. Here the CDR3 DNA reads TGTGCCTGGAGTGCCAGGGGGCGCGCCCCTGAAGCTTTCTTT. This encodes CAWSARGRAPEAFF.

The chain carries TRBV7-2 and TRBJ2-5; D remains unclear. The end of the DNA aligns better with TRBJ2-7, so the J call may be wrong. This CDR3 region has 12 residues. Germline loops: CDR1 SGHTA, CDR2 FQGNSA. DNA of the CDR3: TGTGCCAGCAGCTTAGAATGGCACGAGCAGTACTTC. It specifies CASSLEWHEQYF.

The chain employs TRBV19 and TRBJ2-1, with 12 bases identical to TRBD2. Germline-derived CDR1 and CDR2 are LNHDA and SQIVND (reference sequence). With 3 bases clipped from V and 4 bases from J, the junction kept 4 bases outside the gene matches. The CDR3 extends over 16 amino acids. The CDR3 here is CASSMFLAGGYNEQFF. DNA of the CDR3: TGTGCCAGTAGTATGTTCCTAGCGGGAGGGTACAATGAGCAGTTCTTC.

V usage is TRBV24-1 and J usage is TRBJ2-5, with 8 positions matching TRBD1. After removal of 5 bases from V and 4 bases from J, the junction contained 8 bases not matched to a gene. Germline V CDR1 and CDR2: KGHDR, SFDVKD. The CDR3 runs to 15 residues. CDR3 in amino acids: CATSAGQGWGETQYF. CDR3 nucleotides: TGTGCCACCAGTGCCGGACAGGGTTGGGGAGAGACCCAGTACTTC.

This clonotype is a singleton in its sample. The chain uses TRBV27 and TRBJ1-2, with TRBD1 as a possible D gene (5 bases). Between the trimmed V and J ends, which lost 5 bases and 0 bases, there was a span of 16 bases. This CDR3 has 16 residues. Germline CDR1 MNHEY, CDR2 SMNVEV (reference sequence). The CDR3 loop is CASSLSTQGANYGYTF. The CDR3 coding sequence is TGTGCCAGCAGTCTCTCGACCCAGGGAGCTAACTATGGCTACACCTTC.

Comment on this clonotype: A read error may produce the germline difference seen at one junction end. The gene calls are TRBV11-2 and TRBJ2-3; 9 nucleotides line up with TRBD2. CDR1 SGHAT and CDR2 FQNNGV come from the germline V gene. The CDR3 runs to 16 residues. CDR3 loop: CASSGLAGLSTDRQYF. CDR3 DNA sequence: TGTGCCAGCAGCGGGCTAGCGGGGCTGAGCACAGATAGGCAGTATTTT. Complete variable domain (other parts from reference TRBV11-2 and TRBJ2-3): EAGVAQSPRYKIIEKRQSVAFWCNPISGHATLYWYQQILGQGPKLLIQFQNNGVVDDSQLPKDRFSAERLKGVDSTLKIQPAKLEDSAVYLCASSGLAGLSTDRQYFGPGTRLTVL.

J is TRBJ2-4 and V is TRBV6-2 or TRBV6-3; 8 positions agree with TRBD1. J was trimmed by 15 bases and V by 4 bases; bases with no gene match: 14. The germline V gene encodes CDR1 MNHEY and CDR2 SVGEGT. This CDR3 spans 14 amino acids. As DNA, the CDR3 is TGTGCCAGCAGTTCAGGTCCCGGGACAGGACAACGGTACTTC. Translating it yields CASSSGPGTGQRYF.

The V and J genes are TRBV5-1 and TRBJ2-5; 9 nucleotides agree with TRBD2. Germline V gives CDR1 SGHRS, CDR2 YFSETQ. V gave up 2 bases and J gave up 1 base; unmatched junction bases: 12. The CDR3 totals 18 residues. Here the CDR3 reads CASSFSPSGRGGQETQYF. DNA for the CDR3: TGCGCCAGCAGCTTTAGCCCCAGCGGGCGGGGGGGCCAAGAGACCCAGTACTTC.

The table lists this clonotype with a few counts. CDR3 sequence reads: CASSLLSNPVFGANVLTF. CDR3 bases: TGCGCCAGCAGCTTGTTGAGCAACCCAGTTTTCGGGGCCAACGTCCTGACTTTC. This sequence joins TRBV5-1 and TRBJ2-6, with D unclear. CDR1 SGHRS and CDR2 YFSETQ come from the germline V gene. The V gene lost 1 base and the J gene lost 4 bases, with 18 bases spanning the gap. CDR3 length: 18 amino acids.

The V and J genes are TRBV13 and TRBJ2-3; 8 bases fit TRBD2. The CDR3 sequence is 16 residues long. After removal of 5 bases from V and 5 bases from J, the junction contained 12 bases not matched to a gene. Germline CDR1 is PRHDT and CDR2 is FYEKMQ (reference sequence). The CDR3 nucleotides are TGTGCCAGCAGCCCCGGGACTAGTTCTATGGGAGATACGCAGTATTTT. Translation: CASSPGTSSMGDTQYF.